This T cell receptor (beta chain) was obtained from a study of blood T cell repertoires in COVID-19. Across the whole study: PBMCs, B-cell-depleted T cells, or T cells were the source of the cDNA or gDNA that made up the material.

Authors' methods: Counts of nucleated cells, estimated from reference gene primer amplification, were obtained. Profiled with immunoSEQ multiplex PCR; TCRdb holds only in-frame clones, not every one. D and trimming come from the DNA, and the V and J calls and clone size come from that table. The repertoire holds 450,000 to 500,000 clones, with approximately 90% as singletons. The study recruited people aged about 18 to 90 years across more than 20 US areas. V was pared by 6 bases and J by 4 bases, with 10 bases of the junction left unmatched. Germline loops: CDR1 MNHNY, CDR2 SVGAGI (reference sequence). The length of the CDR3 is 15 residues.

Sequencing was done on a sample of PBMCs or T cells enriched from blood (not recorded which). This chain connects TRBV6-6 to TRBJ1-2, with TRBD1 identical over 8 bases. The sequence was obtained from a woman aged 60-75 years who had recovered from COVID-19. In DNA form, the CDR3 reads TGTGCCAGCAGGGCACGGGGACAGGACCTCTATGGCTACACCTTC. Its translation is CASRARGQDLYGYTF.